This T cell receptor (beta chain) was captured by sequencing in a study of OX40 agonist ivuxolimab in advanced cancers. The study in broad terms: Ivuxolimab was a fully human IgG2 agonistic monoclonal antibody targeting the costimulatory receptor OX40 (CD134). Intravenous ivuxolimab was administered to patients every 2 weeks at six dose levels: 0.01, 0.1, 0.3, 1.5, 3 and 10 mg/kg. Among the roughly 54 dose-escalation patients, roughly 20 had hepatocellular carcinoma, roughly 15 melanoma, 9 renal cell carcinoma and 9 head and neck cancer. In the dose-escalation cohort, approximately 82% of patients were male, and the mean age was roughly 60 years with a range of roughly 23 to 79. Prior anti-PD-1, anti-PD-L1 or anti-CTLA-4 therapy was permitted, and roughly two fifths of dose-escalation patients had received checkpoint inhibitors. Partial responses were achieved by three dose-escalation patients, of whom one had hepatocellular carcinoma and two had cutaneous melanoma. Peripheral TCRbeta sequencing was intended to test whether TCR sequence diversity was altered and clonal T-cell expansion was caused by ivuxolimab. The paper describes the monotherapy dose-escalation part (N of about 50 patients) of the phase I trial of ivuxolimab.

As concerns this clone: Its antigen remains unidentified. Per-nucleotide qualities are absent, and no much larger clonotype sits a single base away.

For sequencing of the TCRbeta CDR3 region, genomic DNA was extracted from the sorted cells. The immunoSEQ Assay was used for sequencing of TCRbeta CDR3 regions. This is the immuneACCESS table as TCRdb keeps it, with only in-frame sequences that have V and J called. A part of the clones is gone; compared with another copy, unresolved V genes explain less than half, and the rest is unexplained. The sample table lists roughly 100,000 clones, 80% to 90% of them with a count of one. The ten biggest clones cover less than 1% of the sample. V and J lose 5 bases and 6 bases, and a span of 8 bases separates them. According to the germline V gene (reference sequence), CDR1 reads SGHAT and CDR2 reads FQDESV. The CDR3 holds 12 amino acids from the cysteine to the phenylalanine. Kept here is only the CDR3 DNA, which spans 36 bases and is read in frame from base 1. General study outcomes and caveats: Low levels of normalized T-cell clonal expansion were also seen in some patients who did not respond. At doses of 0.1 to 3.0 mg/kg, clonal expansion of both CD4+ and CD8+ T cells in blood was seen between baseline and week 6. In partial responders in the 0.1-3.0 mg/kg groups, normalized peripheral clonal expansion was found to be among the lowest, especially among CD8+ T cells. Antigen specificity was not determined for the clonally expanded peripheral T cells. After ivuxolimab, more expanded clones were found on average in CD8+ T cells than in CD4+ T cells.

The trial excluded patients who had a history of autoimmune disease or who were on systemic immunosuppression. Peripheral blood for TCR sequencing was collected from all dose cohorts at baseline, on cycle 4 day 1, and on cycle 7 day 1. Samples came from an open-label, multicenter, first-in-human phase I dose-escalation trial of ivuxolimab. Adults with locally advanced or metastatic head and neck squamous cell, hepatocellular, melanoma or renal cell carcinoma were enrolled in the trial. Before TCR sequencing, CD4+ T cells and CD8+ T cells from peripheral blood were sorted into separate populations. The sample consisted of CD4+ or CD8+ T cells sorted from blood, taken in a trial of the OX40 agonist ivuxolimab. The clonotype was recovered from an adult with an advanced solid tumor such as melanoma, head and neck, liver or kidney cancer. The rearranged segments are TRBV11-1 and TRBJ2-1; no D gene call is confident. The nucleotides are TGTGCCAGCAGCCTTGTGGTCAATGAGCAGTTCTTC. This codes for CASSLVVNEQFF.